These T cell receptor beta chains were read from a single sample in a study of T-cell reconstitution after alpha-beta-depleted transplantation in children. Using its own MiXCR run on the PCR reads, TCRdb lists one record per CDR3 protein. This sample has about 230,000 distinct CDR3 sequences, with approximately 10% found just once. This specimen consisted of PBMCs, obtained before TCRalphabeta/CD19-depleted stem cell transplant. These receptors were collected from a child in the first two years of life with acute myeloid leukemia, due to receive a stem cell transplant. Each CDR3 is given with its conserved first and last residue. The D gene is left open where the match is weak. The size field reads once, few, many or a size class.

j_gene: TRBJ2-3
d_gene: TRBD2
v_gene: TRBV5-1
abundance: many
CDR3aa: CASSHNGGSPDTQYF
CDR3nt: TGCGCCAGCAGCCATAACGGGGGGTCCCCAGATACGCAGTATTTT

j_gene: TRBJ2-1
d_gene: .
v_gene: TRBV18
abundance: many
CDR3aa: CASSPREYSYNEQFF
CDR3nt: TGTGCCAGCTCACCACGGGAATACTCCTACAATGAGCAGTTCTTC

j_gene: TRBJ1-4
d_gene: .
v_gene: TRBV18
abundance: many
CDR3aa: CASALGLGNEKLFF
CDR3nt: TGTGCCAGCGCGTTGGGCTTGGGTAATGAAAAACTGTTTTTT

j_gene: TRBJ2-7
d_gene: .
v_gene: TRBV9
abundance: many
CDR3aa: CASSVGYGSYEQYF
CDR3nt: TGTGCCAGCAGCGTAGGGTACGGATCCTACGAGCAGTACTTC

j_gene: TRBJ2-5
d_gene: .
v_gene: TRBV29-1
abundance: many
CDR3aa: CSVEQGGGIGQETQYF
CDR3nt: TGCAGCGTTGAACAGGGGGGGGGCATAGGCCAAGAGACCCAGTACTTC

j_gene: TRBJ2-5
d_gene: TRBD2
v_gene: TRBV19
abundance: many
CDR3aa: CASSTLGLAFQETQYF
CDR3nt: TGTGCCAGTAGTACTTTGGGACTAGCGTTCCAAGAGACCCAGTACTTC

j_gene: TRBJ2-5
d_gene: TRBD1
v_gene: TRBV10-3
abundance: few
CDR3aa: CAISESIGQGKETQYF
CDR3nt: TGTGCCATCAGTGAGTCAATAGGACAGGGAAAAGAGACCCAGTACTTC

j_gene: TRBJ2-1
d_gene: .
v_gene: TRBV10-1
abundance: many
CDR3aa: CASSESGGTNEQFF
CDR3nt: TGCGCCAGCAGTGAGTCGGGGGGCACGAATGAGCAGTTCTTC

j_gene: TRBJ1-2
d_gene: TRBD1
v_gene: TRBV20-1
abundance: many
CDR3aa: CSARQHGDRGGYGYTF
CDR3nt: TGCAGTGCTCGTCAGCACGGAGACAGGGGAGGTTATGGCTACACCTTC

j_gene: TRBJ2-1
d_gene: .
v_gene: TRBV28
abundance: many
CDR3aa: CASSRSSYNEQFF
CDR3nt: TGTGCCAGCTCAAGGAGCTCCTACAATGAGCAGTTCTTC